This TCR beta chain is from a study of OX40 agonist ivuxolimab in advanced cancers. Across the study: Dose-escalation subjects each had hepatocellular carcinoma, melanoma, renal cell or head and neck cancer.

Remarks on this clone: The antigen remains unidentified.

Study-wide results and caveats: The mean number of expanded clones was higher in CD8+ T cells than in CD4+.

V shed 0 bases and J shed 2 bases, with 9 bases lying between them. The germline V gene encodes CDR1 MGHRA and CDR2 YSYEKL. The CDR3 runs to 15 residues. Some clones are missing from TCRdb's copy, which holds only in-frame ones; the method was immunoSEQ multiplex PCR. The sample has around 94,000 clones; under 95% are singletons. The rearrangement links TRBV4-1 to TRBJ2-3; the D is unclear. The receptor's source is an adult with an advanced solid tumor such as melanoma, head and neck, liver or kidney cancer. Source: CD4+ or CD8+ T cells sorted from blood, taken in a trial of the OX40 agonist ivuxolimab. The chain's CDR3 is CASSQDLSVTDTQYF. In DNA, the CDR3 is TGCGCCAGCAGCCAAGATCTTTCGGTCACAGATACGCAGTATTTT.